This TCR beta chain was recovered during a study of blood T cell repertoires in COVID-19. About the research overall: The United States, Italy and Spain were the sources of the acute and convalescent COVID-19 samples. The analysed material was cDNA or gDNA that came from T cells, B-cell-depleted T cells, or PBMCs.

Germline lookup yields CDR1 SGHVS and CDR2 FQNEAQ. The CDR3 runs to 16 residues. V was clipped by 6 bases and J by 3 bases, with 17 bases between them. Original processing methods: Amplification of reference gene primers provided the estimated nucleated cell counts. Sequenced by immunoSEQ multiplex PCR; TCRdb stores in-frame clones only, minus some. The DNA gave D and trimming, while V, J and clone size come from that table. The sample comprises about 250,000 clones, under 90% of which are singletons, and 0.9% to 1% rests with the top ten. The TCR was taken from a woman in her thirties or forties who had recovered from COVID-19. Source material: peripheral blood. The V gene is TRBV7-8, the J gene TRBJ2-2; D may be TRBD1 (6 bases). DNA of the CDR3: TGTGCCAGCAGATACCTTCACAGGGTGGACACCGGGGAGCTGTTTTTT. This codes for CASRYLHRVDTGELFF.